These 20 T cell receptor beta chains originate from one sample sequenced in a study of cytomegalovirus exposure and HLA in healthy donors. PCR primers comprised 60 Vbeta and 13 Jbeta primers. Libraries were prepared by immunoSEQ multiplex PCR; TCRdb keeps only in-frame clonotypes and omits some of them. Among 95,000 to 150,000 clones listed, around 80% were seen once. The sequencing sample was made of PBMCs. The source is a man aged 25 to 40 in good health and CMV-seropositive.

The chain couples TRBV7-8 to TRBJ1-4, with no clear D. V lost 1 base to trimming and J lost 7 bases, with 13 bases between them. The CDR3 is 15 residues long. In germline, CDR1 is SGHVS, CDR2 FQNEAQ. The CDR3 bases are TGTGCCAGCAGCTTAGGGAGGGCACTAACTGAAAAACTGTTTTTT. This translates into CASSLGRALTEKLFF.

The CDR3 DNA is TGTGCCAGCAGCACCGGGACAGGGGTAACCGCCTCCTACGAGCAGTACTTC. This gives the protein CASSTGTGVTASYEQYF. The V gene is TRBV9, the J gene TRBJ2-7, with TRBD1 matching over 10 bases. V was clipped by 4 bases and J by 0 bases; unmatched bases: 10. From germline, CDR1 is SGDLS and CDR2 YYNGEE. The CDR3 runs 17 residues.

Written as DNA, the CDR3 is TGTGCCAGCAGTGATTTCCCCCGCACGTTACGGTCAAGCTCCTACAATGAGCAGTTCTTC. Translating gives CASSDFPRTLRSSSYNEQFF. This chain uses TRBV6-1 with TRBJ2-1; no firm D call. The germline V gene encodes CDR1 MNHNS and CDR2 SASEGT. The V end was cut by 3 bases, the J end by 0 bases, with 24 bases between. The CDR3 runs to 20 residues.

This chain connects TRBV11-2 to TRBJ2-7; a weak D match, TRBD2 (5 bases). V lost 5 bases to trimming and J lost 0 bases, with 17 bases between them. The CDR3 has 16 residues. Germline CDR1 and CDR2: SGHAT and FQNNGV. CDR3 nucleotide sequence: TGTGCCAGCAGCGCCGGCCCAGCGGCAAGCTCCTACGAGCAGTACTTC. The encoded protein is CASSAGPAASSYEQYF.

The CDR3 nucleotides read TGTGCCAGCAGCCTTCTAGCGGCTAGGGAGACCCAGTACTTC. Its protein is CASSLLAARETQYF. This sequence joins TRBV7-9 and TRBJ2-5; 7 bases are a match to TRBD2. V lost 5 bases and J lost 5; bases outside the gene matches: 8. This CDR3 contains 14 residues. CDR1 is SEHNR and CDR2 is FQNEAQ in the germline V gene (reference sequence).

The DNA of the CDR3 is TGTGCCAGCAGGTCTAGCGGAGCTAGCACAGATACGCAGTATTTT. Translated: CASRSSGASTDTQYF. The gene calls are TRBV6-1 and TRBJ2-3; TRBD2 matches at 7 bases. The CDR3 length is 15 residues. Germline V CDR1 and CDR2: MNHNS, SASEGT. Trimming removed 6 bases from V and 0 bases from J; junction bases left unmatched: 6.

The rearrangement joins TRBV4-2 to TRBJ2-5; no reliable D call. The V end lost 1 base, the J end lost 5 bases, and 14 bases lay between the germline ends. Germline assignment: CDR1 LGHNA and CDR2 YNFKEQ. CDR3 length: 15 amino acids. In DNA, the CDR3 is TGTGCCAGCAGCCAAGCTACCGAGGAGTGGGAGACCCAGTACTTC. It translates to CASSQATEEWETQYF.

The rearrangement uses TRBV5-1 and TRBJ1-2; TRBD1 aligns across 9 bases. The CDR3 has 12 residues. Germline trimming cut 3 bases from V and 7 bases from J; bases unmatched to any gene: 1. Germline lookup yields CDR1 SGHRS and CDR2 YFSETQ. The CDR3 reads CASSSQGAGYTF. In nucleotides, the CDR3 is TGCGCCAGCAGCTCACAGGGGGCTGGCTACACCTTC.

V and J are TRBV7-2 and TRBJ2-7, with TRBD2 matching over 12 bases. V shed 5 bases, J shed 4 bases, and the junction held 15 bases outside the gene matches. CDR1 and CDR2 (germline): SGHTA, FQGNSA. The CDR3 contains 18 residues. DNA for the CDR3: TGTGCCAGCAGCCGAGGCGGGACTAGCGGGCTCCCTAGGTACGAGCAGTACTTC. Its protein is CASSRGGTSGLPRYEQYF.

Notes on this clone: Other nucleotide sequences in the sample specify the same CDR3. The chain joins TRBV6-5 to TRBJ1-1, with 8 nucleotides matching TRBD1. V trimming: 8 bases; J trimming: 6 bases; junction bases outside the gene matches: 2. The CDR3 is 11 residues long. CDR1 MNHEY and CDR2 SVGAGI come from the germline V gene. The CDR3 DNA sequence: TGTGCCAGCCAGGACAGGGCTGAAGCTTTCTTT. This codes for CASQDRAEAFF.

This chain links TRBV27 with TRBJ1-2, with D unresolved. The CDR3 extends over 13 amino acids. V gave up 4 bases and J gave up 0 bases, with 6 bases separating them. Per the germline V gene, CDR1 is MNHEY and CDR2 is SMNVEV (reference sequence). The CDR3 DNA reads TGTGCCAGCAGTTATAATCCTAACTATGGCTACACCTTC. Amino acid sequence: CASSYNPNYGYTF.

Only a few counts were recorded for this clone. The J gene is TRBJ2-5, the V gene TRBV7-9, with TRBD2 matching over 9 bases. The V gene end was trimmed by 5 bases and the J gene end by 5 bases; junction bases not matched to a gene: 9. The CDR3 covers 15 residues. Germline V gives CDR1 SEHNR, CDR2 FQNEAQ (reference sequence). The CDR3 here is CASSPPRGRGETQYF. Written as DNA, the CDR3 is TGTGCCAGCAGCCCCCCCCGCGGGAGGGGGGAGACCCAGTACTTC.

The rearrangement joins TRBV19 to TRBJ2-5; 8 bases match TRBD1. V lost 6 bases to trimming and J lost 0 bases; unmatched junction nucleotides: 3. The CDR3 has 14 residues. Germline lookup yields CDR1 LNHDA and CDR2 SQIVND (reference sequence). CDR3 amino acids: CASRRTGYQETQYF. CDR3 nucleotide sequence: TGTGCCAGTAGGAGGACAGGGTACCAAGAGACCCAGTACTTC.

V usage is TRBV4-1 and J usage is TRBJ2-7; 11 nucleotides line up with TRBD2. Germline lookup yields CDR1 MGHRA and CDR2 YSYEKL. V shed 6 bases and J 2 bases; nucleotides not matched to a gene: 6. The CDR3 totals 15 residues. In DNA, the CDR3 is TGCGCCAGCAGTGAGACTAGCGGGAATCCCTACGAGCAGTACTTC. Translation: CASSETSGNPYEQYF.

The rearrangement links TRBV5-6 to TRBJ2-7; 9 bases map to TRBD1. This CDR3 spans 14 amino acids. The V gene's germline CDR1 is SGHDT and CDR2 YYEEEE. Losses at the gene ends were 3 bases for V and 12 bases for J; bases not matched to a gene: 13. This CDR3 reads CASSSGETGGLWYF. CDR3 DNA sequence: TGTGCCAGCAGCTCTGGGGAGACAGGGGGGTTGTGGTACTTC.

Turning to this clone: This sample also contains other DNA sequences that code for the same CDR3. V gene TRBV4-3 combines with J gene TRBJ2-7; 13 bases are shared with TRBD2. The V gene end was trimmed by 3 bases and the J gene end by 4 bases; junction bases not matched to a gene: 3. Germline CDR1 LGHNA, CDR2 YSLEER. CDR3 length equals 15 residues. DNA of the CDR3: TGCGCCAGCAGCCAGGGACTAGCGGGGAGTTACGAGCAGTACTTC. Translating gives CASSQGLAGSYEQYF.

Here the CDR3 reads CASSLRDGELFF. The DNA of the CDR3 is TGTGCCAGCAGCTTGCGGGACGGGGAGCTGTTTTTT. V usage is TRBV5-4 and J usage is TRBJ2-2, with D tentatively TRBD2 (5 bases). Germline assignment: CDR1 SGHNT and CDR2 YYREEE (reference sequence). Trimming removed 1 base at V and 7 bases at J, with 5 bases between. This CDR3 contains 12 residues. The full variable domain, completed using reference TRBV5-4 and TRBJ2-2, is ETGVTQSPTHLIKTRGQQVTLRCSSQSGHNTVSWYQQALGQGPQFIFQYYREEENGRGNFPPRFSGLQFPNYSSELNVNALELDDSALYLCASSLRDGELFFGEGSRLTVL.

The chain combines TRBV7-9 with TRBJ1-5; D gene uncertain. V was trimmed by 5 bases and J by 2 bases, leaving 10 bases between them. This CDR3 is 14 amino acids long. The germline CDR1 and CDR2 sequences are SEHNR and FQNEAQ (reference sequence). This CDR3 is CASSRGGGNQPQHF. CDR3 bases: TGTGCCAGCAGCCGGGGTGGGGGCAATCAGCCCCAGCATTTT.

The chain recombines TRBV7-9 with TRBJ1-1; TRBD1 matches 8 bases. V was clipped by 5 bases and J by 5 bases; unmatched bases: 16. CDR1 SEHNR and CDR2 FQNEAQ come from the germline V gene (reference sequence). The CDR3 consists of 17 residues. DNA of the CDR3: TGTGCCAGCAGCGTAAGGGGGACTGGACAGGGAATAACTGAAGCTTTCTTT. Translation: CASSVRGTGQGITEAFF.

The rearrangement joins TRBV5-6 to TRBJ1-2, with D tentatively TRBD1 (6 bases). This CDR3 is 14 amino acids long. Trimming removed 0 bases at V and 8 bases at J, with 14 bases between. The V gene's germline CDR1 is SGHDT and CDR2 YYEEEE. This CDR3 is CASSLGDNHWGYTF. DNA for the CDR3: TGTGCCAGCAGCTTGGGGGACAACCACTGGGGCTACACCTTC.